A single sample is the source of the 25 T cell receptor beta chains below, sequenced in a study of shared T cell receptors in the human thymus. Some clones are missing from TCRdb's copy, which holds only in-frame ones; the method was immunoSEQ multiplex PCR. The repertoire holds some 760,000 clones, with 75% to 90% as singletons. These data were also reused for a study on human thymus T cells.

What was sequenced was thymocytes. These receptor sequences come from a girl under three years old with a congenital heart defect.

The sample holds one count of this clone. The chain has TRBV5-8 and TRBJ2-2; weak D call: TRBD1 (6 bases). CDR1 SGHTS and CDR2 YDEGEE come from the germline V gene. Trimming stripped 3 bases from V and 4 bases from J, with 13 bases between. The CDR3 is made up of 15 amino acids. The CDR3, as DNA: TGTGCCAGCAGCTACCGACAGGAGGCCACCGGGGAGCTGTTTTTT. Amino acid sequence: CASSYRQEATGELFF.

V and J are TRBV7-7 and TRBJ1-2; TRBD1 agrees at 8 bases. Germline V gene lookup returns CDR1 SSHAT and CDR2 FNYEAQ (reference sequence). The CDR3 has 16 amino acids. The junction had 16 bases not matched to a gene; V was cut back by 5 bases and J by 8 bases. CDR3 sequence reads: CASSPLTVDRVGGYTF. CDR3 bases: TGTGCCAGCAGCCCCCTCACCGTGGACAGGGTTGGCGGCTACACCTTC.

V and J are TRBV5-1 and TRBJ1-2; TRBD1 agrees at 8 bases. This CDR3 comprises 17 residues. V trimming: 4 bases; J trimming: 6 bases; junction bases outside the gene matches: 17. The germline V gene encodes CDR1 SGHRS and CDR2 YFSETQ. The chain's CDR3 is CASSPRTGPLLRNGYTF. In nucleotides, the CDR3 is TGCGCCAGCAGCCCCCGGACAGGGCCCCTTTTAAGGAATGGCTACACCTTC.

V and J are TRBV4-1 and TRBJ1-4; a weak D match, TRBD1 (5 bases). The CDR3 totals 18 residues. The V end lost 1 base, the J end lost 2 bases, and 17 bases lay between the germline ends. CDR1 MGHRA and CDR2 YSYEKL come from the germline V gene. The CDR3 reads CASSQVRKGQGTNEKLFF. The CDR3, as DNA: TGCGCCAGCAGCCAAGTTAGGAAAGGGCAGGGCACTAATGAAAAACTGTTTTTT.

This sequence joins TRBV5-6 and TRBJ2-7, with D possibly TRBD1 on 6 matching bases. This CDR3 region has 15 residues. Trimming stripped 0 bases from V and 2 bases from J, with 12 bases between. Germline CDR1 SGHDT, CDR2 YYEEEE. CDR3 sequence reads: CASSLDRAPPYEQYF. CDR3 nucleotides: TGTGCCAGCAGCTTGGACAGGGCCCCCCCCTACGAGCAGTACTTC.

The chain is built from TRBV4-1 and TRBJ2-2; D gene ambiguous. CDR3 size: 17 residues. V was shortened by 0 bases and J by 0 bases, with 11 bases between the two germline ends. Per the germline V gene, CDR1 is MGHRA and CDR2 is YSYEKL. The CDR3 DNA reads as TGCGCCAGCAGCCAAGATCCGAGCTCCGCGAACACCGGGGAGCTGTTTTTT. Encoded protein: CASSQDPSSANTGELFF.

The V call is TRBV18, the J call TRBJ2-3; 7 bases fit TRBD1. Germline values: CDR1 KGHSH, CDR2 LQKENI. Losses at the gene ends were 2 bases for V and 0 bases for J; bases not matched to a gene: 8. The CDR3 length is 17 residues. CDR3 DNA: TGTGCCAGCTCACCAACGGGGACAGCGACTAGCACAGATACGCAGTATTTT. Translated, it gives CASSPTGTATSTDTQYF. Using reference TRBV18 and TRBJ2-3 for the parts outside the CDR3, the full variable domain is NAGVMQNPRHLVRRRGQEARLRCSPMKGHSHVYWYRQLPEEGLKFMVYLQKENIIDESGMPKERFSAEFPKEGPSILRIQQVVRGDSAAYFCASSPTGTATSTDTQYFGPGTRLTVL.

The rearrangement links TRBV6-5 to TRBJ2-7; TRBD1 is a possible D gene (5 bases). This CDR3 has 15 amino acids. V lost 5 bases and J lost 2, with 16 bases in between. Germline loops: CDR1 MNHEY, CDR2 SVGAGI. As DNA, the CDR3 is TGTGCCAGCAGTCCAACCTCAGGGTCCCCCTACGAGCAGTACTTC. Protein product: CASSPTSGSPYEQYF.

This sequence joins TRBV2 and TRBJ1-2, with TRBD1 as a possible D gene (5 bases). This CDR3 is built from 13 residues. Germline assignment: CDR1 SNHLY and CDR2 FYNNEI. Trimming took 7 bases from V and 6 from J, leaving 15 bases between them. The CDR3 loop is CASTFGHEHGYTF. The CDR3 DNA sequence: TGTGCCAGCACTTTCGGACATGAACATGGCTACACCTTC.

The chain is built from TRBV6-5 and TRBJ1-6; the D gene is possibly TRBD1 (6 bases). This CDR3 spans 14 amino acids. With 5 bases removed from V and 8 bases from J, the gap between germline ends came to 13 bases. Germline values: CDR1 MNHEY, CDR2 SVGAGI. CDR3 sequence (DNA): TGTGCCAGCAGTACCGGACCAGGGGATTCACCCCTCCACTTT. It codes for CASSTGPGDSPLHF.

The J gene is TRBJ2-1, the V gene TRBV9, with 7 bases lining up with TRBD1. This CDR3 region has 14 residues. V lost 2 bases and J lost 5; bases outside the gene matches: 4. Germline-derived CDR1 and CDR2 are SGDLS and YYNGEE. This chain's CDR3 is CASSVQTGNNEQFF. The DNA for the CDR3 is TGTGCCAGCAGCGTCCAGACAGGGAACAATGAGCAGTTCTTC.

The V and J genes are TRBV5-7 and TRBJ2-2; D unresolved. TRBV5-7 is an open reading frame whose function is uncertain. Trimming removed 4 bases at V and 5 bases at J, with 15 bases between. This CDR3 comprises 15 residues. The CDR3 is CASSDDISLTGELFF. CDR3 coding DNA: TGTGCCAGCAGCGACGACATCAGTCTGACCGGGGAGCTGTTTTTT.

The rearrangement joins TRBV10-3 to TRBJ1-1; D remains unclear. V was cut by 2 bases and J by 1 base, with 8 bases left in between. CDR1 and CDR2 (germline): ENHRY, SYGVKD. This CDR3 is 14 amino acids long. The CDR3 DNA sequence: TGTGCCATCAGTGAGGTAGTCCAGAACACTGAAGCTTTCTTT. Translated: CAISEVVQNTEAFF.

The chain recombines TRBV9 with TRBJ1-2; D possibly corresponds to TRBD1 (6 bases). CDR1 and CDR2 from the germline V gene are SGDLS and YYNGEE. The CDR3 runs to 15 residues. V was clipped by 0 bases and J by 5 bases, with 14 bases between them. CDR3 residues: CASSVADRRTYGYTF. Here the CDR3 DNA reads TGTGCCAGCAGCGTAGCCGACAGGCGGACGTATGGCTACACCTTC.

The rearrangement joins TRBV6-1 to TRBJ1-1; 8 nucleotides line up with TRBD1. The J segment lost 4 bases and the V segment lost 4 bases, leaving 11 bases of the junction unmatched. The CDR3 spans 16 residues. Germline V gene sequence: CDR1 MNHNS, CDR2 SASEGT. The CDR3 is CASSGQGRRLVTEAFF. The CDR3, as DNA: TGTGCCAGCAGTGGACAGGGGCGGCGGTTAGTCACTGAAGCTTTCTTT.

V and J are TRBV4-3 and TRBJ1-4; D is perhaps TRBD1 (6 bases). CDR1 LGHNA and CDR2 YSLEER come from the germline V gene. V lost 1 base and J 7 bases, leaving 19 bases between the germline ends. This CDR3 is built from 17 residues. As DNA, the CDR3 is TGCGCCAGCAGCCAAGGGCGGCGCGAGACAGGCTTTGAAAAACTGTTTTTT. As protein: CASSQGRRETGFEKLFF.

The chain links TRBV5-4 to TRBJ1-1; maybe TRBD1 (6 bases). Deletions cut 4 bases from V and 4 bases from J, with 26 bases between. Germline-derived CDR1 and CDR2 are SGHNT and YYREEE (reference sequence). The CDR3 runs 18 residues. The CDR3 nucleotides are TGTGCCAGCAGCCCGTCGGTAGTAGGGGGTAGGGTACGCACTGAAGCTTTCTTT. Its protein is CASSPSVVGGRVRTEAFF.

The V call is TRBV5-1, the J call TRBJ1-2; D call uncertain. The ends were cut back, 1 base at V and 6 bases at J, with 10 bases in the middle. From germline, CDR1 is SGHRS and CDR2 YFSETQ. The CDR3 runs to 13 residues. CDR3 region: CASSLMRSHGYTF. The CDR3 bases are TGCGCCAGCAGCTTGATGAGGAGTCATGGCTACACCTTC.

J is TRBJ1-6 and V is TRBV27; 9 positions match TRBD1. The CDR3 spans 15 residues. Germline CDR1 MNHEY, CDR2 SMNVEV (reference sequence). The V and J ends lost 3 bases and 9 bases, in that order; junction bases with no gene match: 6. The CDR3 nucleotides are TGTGCCAGCAGTTTCCGGGACAGGGAGAGTTCACCCCTCCACTTT. Translation gives CASSFRDRESSPLHF.

J is TRBJ1-4 and V is TRBV30; perhaps TRBD1 as D (5 bases). Trimming stripped 6 bases from V and 4 bases from J, with 15 bases between. The CDR3 sequence is 14 residues long. Looked up from germline, CDR1 is GTSNPN and CDR2 is SVGIG (reference sequence). CDR3 in DNA: TGTGCCTGCCCCCGACAGACGGTTAATGAAAAACTGTTTTTT. Its translation: CACPRQTVNEKLFF.

The chain joins TRBV6-1 to TRBJ2-7; D remains unclear. The CDR3 runs 13 residues. V lost 0 bases and J 3 bases, leaving 6 bases between the germline ends. Germline lookup yields CDR1 MNHNS and CDR2 SASEGT. The CDR3 protein is CASSEAGIYEQYF. CDR3 DNA sequence: TGTGCCAGCAGTGAAGCGGGCATCTACGAGCAGTACTTC.

This sequence joins TRBV10-3 and TRBJ1-5; tentative D call: TRBD1 (5 bases). CDR1 is ENHRY and CDR2 is SYGVKD in the germline V gene. CDR3 length equals 17 residues. Trimming took 2 bases from V and 2 from J, leaving 16 bases between them. The CDR3 loop reads CAISEPRDGGGNQPQHF. The CDR3 coding sequence is TGTGCCATCAGTGAGCCCCGGGACGGGGGAGGCAATCAGCCCCAGCATTTT.

The genes are TRBV5-1 and TRBJ1-5; D might be TRBD1 (6 bases). CDR1 is SGHRS, CDR2 YFSETQ, per germline. The V and J ends lost 1 base and 9 bases respectively, with 11 bases between them. CDR3 length: 13 residues. DNA of the CDR3: TGCGCCAGCAGCTTGAGGGGGTTATGGCCCCAGCATTTT. Its protein product is CASSLRGLWPQHF.

The chain recombines TRBV28 with TRBJ2-4; D possibly corresponds to TRBD1 (6 bases). Germline loops: CDR1 MDHEN, CDR2 SYDVKM. The CDR3 runs to 15 residues. V lost 7 bases to trimming and J lost 1 base, with 14 bases between them. CDR3 loop: CASTCRTDAKNIQYF. Here the CDR3 DNA reads TGTGCCAGCACCTGCCGGACAGACGCCAAAAACATTCAGTACTTC. Full variable domain (outside the CDR3, taken from reference TRBV28 and TRBJ2-4): DVKVTQSSRYLVKRTGEKVFLECVQDMDHENMFWYRQDPGLGLRLIYFSYDVKMKEKGDIPEGYSVSREKKERFSLILESASTNQTSMYLCASTCRTDAKNIQYFGAGTRLSVL.

The chain joins TRBV5-4 to TRBJ1-1; TRBD1 matches at 10 bases. CDR1 and CDR2 from the germline V gene are SGHNT and YYREEE (reference sequence). Trimming cost V 2 bases and J 6 bases; bases outside gene matches: 7. The CDR3 sequence is 15 residues long. This chain's CDR3 is CASSFPDRGRAEAFF. The CDR3 coding sequence is TGTGCCAGCAGCTTTCCGGACAGGGGGAGGGCTGAAGCTTTCTTT.